What follows describes a single T cell receptor (beta chain). This specimen comes from a study of T-cell memory formation after mild COVID-19. V was clipped by 1 base and J by 5 bases, with 6 bases between them. The CDR3 length is 13 residues. CDR1 is SGHTA, CDR2 FQGTGA, per germline. TCRdb fed the 5' RACE reads into MiXCR, producing one record per CDR3 protein. The top ten clones hold around 9.2% of a sample with hundreds of thousands of distinct CDR3 sequences, 20% of them seen once. This receptor was obtained from an adult woman who had mild COVID-19 (a few samples of this study predate the infection). Cell type and time point are not known. Sequencing was performed on PBMCs or a T cell subset sorted from them (not recorded which). The genes are TRBV7-3 and TRBJ2-4; D is unresolved. The CDR3 region has the DNA TGTGCCAGCAGCTTAAGTGGGGAAAACATTCAGTACTTC. Translating gives CASSLSGENIQYF.